Described below is a single T cell receptor beta chain sequence and its context. The length of the CDR3 is 16 residues. Trimming cost V 1 base and J 5 bases, with 17 bases left between them. CDR1 is SGHTA and CDR2 is FQGNSA in the germline V gene. This entry is derived from a study of blood T cell repertoires in COVID-19. Study-level background: Sources were T cells, B-cell-depleted T cells, or PBMCs; the material itself was cDNA or gDNA.

Sequencing was performed with immunoSEQ multiplex PCR; in TCRdb, only in-frame clones are kept and a portion is missing. The sample includes 150,000 to 200,000 clones, 90% of them seen just once. What was sequenced was peripheral blood. V is TRBV7-2 and J is TRBJ2-5; TRBD1 might be the D (6 bases). The sequence was collected from a man aged 60 to 69 with active or convalescent COVID-19. The DNA for the CDR3 is TGTGCCAGCAGCTTAGGAAACAGGGCAGTAGGGGAGACCCAGTACTTC. Its protein is CASSLGNRAVGETQYF.